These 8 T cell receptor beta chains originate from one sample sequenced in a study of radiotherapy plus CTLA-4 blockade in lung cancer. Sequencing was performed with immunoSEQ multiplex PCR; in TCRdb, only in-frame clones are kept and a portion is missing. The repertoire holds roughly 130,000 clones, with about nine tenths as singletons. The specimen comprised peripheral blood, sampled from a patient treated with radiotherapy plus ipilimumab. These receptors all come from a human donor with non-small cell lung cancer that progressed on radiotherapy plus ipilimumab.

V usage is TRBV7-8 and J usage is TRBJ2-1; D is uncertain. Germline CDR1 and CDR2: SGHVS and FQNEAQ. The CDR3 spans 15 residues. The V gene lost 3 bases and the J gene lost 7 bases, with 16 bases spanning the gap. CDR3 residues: CASSLRTLAPNEQFF. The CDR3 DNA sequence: TGTGCCAGCAGCTTGAGGACGTTGGCCCCGAATGAGCAGTTCTTC.

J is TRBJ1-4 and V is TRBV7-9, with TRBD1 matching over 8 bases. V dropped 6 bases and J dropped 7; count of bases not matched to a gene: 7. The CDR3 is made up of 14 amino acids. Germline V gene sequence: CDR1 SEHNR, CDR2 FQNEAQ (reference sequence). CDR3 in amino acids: CASRLDREGEKLFF. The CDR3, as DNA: TGTGCCAGCAGACTGGACAGGGAGGGTGAAAAACTGTTTTTT.

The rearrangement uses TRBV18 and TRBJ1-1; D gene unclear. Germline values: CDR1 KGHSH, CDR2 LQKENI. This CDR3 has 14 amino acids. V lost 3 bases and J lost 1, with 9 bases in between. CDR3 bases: TGTGCCAGCTCACCGTCGGCGCAGAACACTGAAGCTTTCTTT. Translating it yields CASSPSAQNTEAFF.

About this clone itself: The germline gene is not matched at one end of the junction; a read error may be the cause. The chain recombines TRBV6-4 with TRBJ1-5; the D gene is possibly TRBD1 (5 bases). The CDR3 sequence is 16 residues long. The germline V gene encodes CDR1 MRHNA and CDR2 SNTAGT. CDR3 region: CANSERSGTSNQPQHF. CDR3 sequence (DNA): TGTGCCAACAGTGAGAGGTCGGGGACCAGCAATCAGCCCCAGCATTTT.

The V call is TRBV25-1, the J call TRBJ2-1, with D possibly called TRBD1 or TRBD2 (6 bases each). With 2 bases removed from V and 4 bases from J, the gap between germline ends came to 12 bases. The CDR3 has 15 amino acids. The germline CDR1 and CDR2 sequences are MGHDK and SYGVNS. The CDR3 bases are TGTGCCAGCAGTGAACTAGGGGGGTTTTACAATGAGCAGTTCTTC. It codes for CASSELGGFYNEQFF.

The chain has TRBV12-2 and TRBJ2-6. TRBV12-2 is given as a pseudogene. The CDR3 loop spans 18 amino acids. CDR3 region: CASRLYGGTGPGANVLTF. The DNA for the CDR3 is TGTGCAAGTCGCCTTTACGGGGGCACGGGGCCTGGGGCCAACGTCCTGACTTTC.

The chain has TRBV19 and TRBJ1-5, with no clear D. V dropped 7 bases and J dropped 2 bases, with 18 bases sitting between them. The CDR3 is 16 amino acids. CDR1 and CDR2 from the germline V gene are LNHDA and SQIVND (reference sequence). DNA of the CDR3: TGTGCCAGTACCAAAGGTCAGGTTTTGGGCAATCAGCCCCAGCATTTT. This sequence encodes CASTKGQVLGNQPQHF.

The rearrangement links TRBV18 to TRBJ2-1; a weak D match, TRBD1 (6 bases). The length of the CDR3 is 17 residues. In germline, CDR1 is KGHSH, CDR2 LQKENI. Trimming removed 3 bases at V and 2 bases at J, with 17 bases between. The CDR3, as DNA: TGTGCCAGCTCACCGTACACCGGGACACCTACCTACAATGAGCAGTTCTTC. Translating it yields CASSPYTGTPTYNEQFF.